These 20 T cell receptor beta chains were all obtained from the same sample, sequenced in a study of CXCR3-negative and CXCR3-positive naive CD8 T cells. The TRB libraries of cDNA were built by UMI-labeled 5' RACE. Reprocessing the 5' RACE reads, TCRdb reports a single entry for every CDR3 protein and omits DNA. In total, the table holds 90,000 to 100,000 distinct CDR3 sequences. The sequenced sample was naive CXCR3- CD8+ T cells from blood. Subset of the sample: CD45RO-CCR7+CD27+CD95- naive CD8+ T cells lacking CXCR3 (TNR3-). These receptors were collected from a human donor in good health. Some clones in this sample may be carry-over from other donors' samples.

The rearrangement links TRBV5-1 to TRBJ2-1. The CDR3 extends over 15 amino acids. The germline gives CDR1 SGHRS, CDR2 YFSETQ. The CDR3 reads CASSTPTDIDNQQFF.

The J gene is TRBJ2-7, the V gene TRBV29-1; the TRBD1 assignment by TCRdb is unverifiable without DNA. The CDR3 is made up of 12 amino acids. CDR1 and CDR2 (germline): SQVTM, ANQGSEA. The chain's CDR3 is CSVRVGGYELYF.

V and J are TRBV20-1 and TRBJ1-2; TCRdb's D call, TRBD1, is unchecked because there is no DNA. In germline, CDR1 is DFQATT, CDR2 SNEGSKA (reference sequence). The CDR3 contains 16 residues. CDR3: CSVSTGGRQYGYGYTF.

The rearrangement joins TRBV14 to TRBJ2-7. The CDR3 is 15 amino acids. Germline loops: CDR1 SGHDN, CDR2 FVKESK. The CDR3 here is CASSQDRSGDVEQYF.

V gene TRBV28 combines with J gene TRBJ2-7; as DNA is missing, the TRBD1 call by TCRdb cannot be tested. The CDR3 contains 14 residues. CDR1 is MDHEN, CDR2 SYDVKM, per germline. The CDR3 loop reads CASSTRDREYEQYF.

The gene calls are TRBV7-9 and TRBJ2-7; no DNA is available, so the TRBD1 call from TCRdb remains unchecked. Germline V CDR1 and CDR2: SEHNR, FQNEAQ (reference sequence). The CDR3 runs 13 residues. CDR3 loop: CASSPGHPYEQYF.

The genes are TRBV6-2 or TRBV6-3 and TRBJ1-1; without DNA, the TCRdb call of TRBD1 cannot be checked. Looked up from germline, CDR1 is MNHEY and CDR2 is SVGEGT. CDR3 size: 17 residues. CDR3 region: CASSYSGDRGLNTEAFF.

V and J are TRBV6-2 or TRBV6-3 and TRBJ2-7; TCRdb's D call of TRBD2 is untestable without DNA. The germline CDR1 and CDR2 sequences are MNHEY and SVGEGT. The CDR3 contains 17 residues. The CDR3: CASSYPTLSGTSYEQYF.

The chain recombines TRBV18 with TRBJ2-3; TCRdb designates TRBD1, a call that cannot be tested without DNA. The CDR3 is made up of 16 amino acids. Germline V lookup: CDR1 KGHSH, CDR2 LQKENI. CDR3 in amino acids: CASSPPDRGSTDTQYF.

The V and J genes are TRBV7-2 and TRBJ2-7; the TRBD1 assignment by TCRdb is unverifiable without DNA. This CDR3 comprises 18 residues. Germline V gene lookup returns CDR1 SGHTA and CDR2 FQGNSA. This CDR3 reads CASSLVEPGQAYIYEQYF.

This chain joins TRBV28 and TRBJ2-7. CDR1 and CDR2 (germline): MDHEN, SYDVKM. This CDR3 has 17 residues. CDR3 sequence reads: CASSFRVHSGETYEQYF.

J is TRBJ2-7 and V is TRBV9; the D call from TCRdb, TRBD1, cannot be confirmed without DNA. Per the germline V gene, CDR1 is SGDLS and CDR2 is YYNGEE. This CDR3 region has 15 residues. The CDR3 sequence is CASSVDKGVGYEQYF. Full variable domain (outside the CDR3, taken from reference TRBV9 and TRBJ2-7): DSGVTQTPKHLITATGQRVTLRCSPRSGDLSVYWYQQSLDQGLQFLIQYYNGEERAKGNILERFSAQQFPDLHSELNLSSLELGDSALYFCASSVDKGVGYEQYFGPGTRLTVT.

This chain joins TRBV5-1 and TRBJ2-5. Per germline, CDR1 SGHRS and CDR2 YFSETQ. This CDR3 has 17 amino acids. The CDR3: CASSLERAAGFQETQYF.

CDR3 sequence: CSVHGGPEAFF. The chain recombines TRBV29-1 with TRBJ1-1; checking the TCRdb D call of TRBD1 is not possible without DNA. Germline V gene data show CDR1 as SQVTM and CDR2 as ANQGSEA. This CDR3 has 11 amino acids.

This chain connects TRBV13 to TRBJ1-4. Germline V gives CDR1 PRHDT, CDR2 FYEKMQ (reference sequence). The CDR3 consists of 15 residues. The CDR3 reads CASSLGLQRGEKLFF.

This chain uses TRBV29-1 with TRBJ1-1. The germline gives CDR1 SQVTM, CDR2 ANQGSEA. The CDR3 spans 12 residues. This CDR3 reads CSVVSANTEAFF. Complete variable domain (other parts from reference TRBV29-1 and TRBJ1-1): SAVISQKPSRDICQRGTSLTIQCQVDSQVTMMFWYRQQPGQSLTLIATANQGSEATYESGFVIDKFPISRPNLTFSTLTVSNMSPEDSSIYLCSVVSANTEAFFGQGTRLTVV.

This sequence joins TRBV12-3 or TRBV12-4 and TRBJ1-1; the TRBD1 assignment by TCRdb is unverifiable without DNA. This CDR3 has 13 amino acids. The chain's CDR3 is CASSLWGATEAFF.

This rearrangement joins TRBV14 to TRBJ2-1. The CDR3 runs 16 residues. CDR1 is SGHDN, CDR2 FVKESK, per germline. This chain's CDR3 is CASSQDLAGVYNEQFF.

The chain uses TRBV7-9 and TRBJ2-1; absent DNA, TCRdb's TRBD1 call cannot be checked. This CDR3 region has 15 residues. Looked up from germline, CDR1 is SEHNR and CDR2 is FQNEAQ (reference sequence). This CDR3 reads CASSLGGPEYNEQFF.

This rearrangement joins TRBV7-2 to TRBJ2-3; TCRdb's assignment of TRBD1 cannot be checked, as there is no DNA. Germline CDR1 SGHTA, CDR2 FQGNSA. The CDR3 length is 14 residues. CDR3 in amino acids: CASSFKGGTDTQYF.